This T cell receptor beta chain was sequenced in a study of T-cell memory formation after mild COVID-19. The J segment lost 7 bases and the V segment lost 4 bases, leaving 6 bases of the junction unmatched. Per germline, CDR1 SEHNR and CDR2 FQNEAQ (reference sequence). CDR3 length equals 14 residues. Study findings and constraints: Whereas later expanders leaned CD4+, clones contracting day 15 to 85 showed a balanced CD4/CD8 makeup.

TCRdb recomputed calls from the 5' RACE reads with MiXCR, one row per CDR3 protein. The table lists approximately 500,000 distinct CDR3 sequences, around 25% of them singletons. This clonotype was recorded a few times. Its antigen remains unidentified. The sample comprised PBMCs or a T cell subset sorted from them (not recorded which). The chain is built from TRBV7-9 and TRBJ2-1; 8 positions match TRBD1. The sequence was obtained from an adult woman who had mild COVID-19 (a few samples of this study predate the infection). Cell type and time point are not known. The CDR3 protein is CASSSSDRVNEQFF. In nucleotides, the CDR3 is TGTGCCAGCAGCTCGTCGGACAGGGTAAATGAGCAGTTCTTC.